This entry lists 30 T cell receptor beta chains sequenced from one sample in a study of shared clonotypes between healthy human individuals. In the naive CD8 group, cells lacked CD45RO and were positively selected for CCR7, so terminally differentiated effector memory CD45RA+ cells were left out. Clones were sequenced by immunoSEQ multiplex PCR, and TCRdb holds only the in-frame ones, with some missing. The table shows about 580,000 clones, with 98% occurring only once. The sample taken for sequencing was naive CD8+ T cells sorted from blood. The receptors here all came from a man aged 25 to 40 in good health.

The chain couples TRBV4-1 to TRBJ2-7, with TRBD2 matching 12 bases. CDR3 size: 16 residues. CDR1 MGHRA and CDR2 YSYEKL come from the germline V gene. Trimming removed 2 bases from V and 0 bases from J; junction bases left unmatched: 2. CDR3 DNA sequence: TGCGCCAGCAGCCAACAACTAGCGGGGGGCTCCTACGAGCAGTACTTC. Its protein product is CASSQQLAGGSYEQYF.

The gene calls are TRBV27 and TRBJ2-7; 14 nucleotides line up with TRBD2. J gave up 1 base and V 4 bases, and 6 bases lay outside the gene matches. Germline V lookup: CDR1 MNHEY, CDR2 SMNVEV (reference sequence). The CDR3 has 17 amino acids. As DNA, the CDR3 is TGTGCCAGCAGTTCACACCGGACTAGCGGGAGGTCCTACGAGCAGTACTTC. It is translated as CASSSHRTSGRSYEQYF.

The chain recombines TRBV2 with TRBJ1-5, with no clear D. The V and J ends lost 7 bases and 3 bases respectively, with 16 bases between them. This CDR3 is built from 15 residues. Looked up from germline, CDR1 is SNHLY and CDR2 is FYNNEI. In DNA form, the CDR3 reads TGTGCCAGCATCCTGAACACTGAGCTCAATCAGCCCCAGCATTTT. This sequence encodes CASILNTELNQPQHF.

The V call is TRBV28, the J call TRBJ2-1; TRBD1 is a possible D gene (7 bases). Trimming took 7 bases from V and 4 from J, leaving 26 bases between them. The CDR3 loop spans 18 amino acids. The germline V gene encodes CDR1 MDHEN and CDR2 SYDVKM. The chain's CDR3 is CASTPSSTGGRGYNEQFF. The DNA for the CDR3 is TGTGCCAGCACCCCTAGCTCAACCGGGGGCAGGGGGTACAATGAGCAGTTCTTC.

Points on this clone: At the DNA level, this CDR3 is encoded by other sequences in the same sample as well. The V and J genes are TRBV2 and TRBJ1-2; a possible D gene is TRBD1 (5 bases). The CDR3 is 12 residues long. V was pared by 6 bases and J by 5 bases, with 10 bases between. From germline, CDR1 is SNHLY and CDR2 FYNNEI. CDR3 loop: CASRGTAYGYTF. In DNA form, the CDR3 reads TGTGCCAGCAGGGGGACGGCTTATGGCTACACCTTC.

CDR3 DNA: TGTGCCAGCTCACCCCTGACTAGCGGGAGAAGCACAGATACGCAGTATTTT. Protein product: CASSPLTSGRSTDTQYF. V usage is TRBV18 and J usage is TRBJ2-3; 12 positions agree with TRBD2. The CDR3 contains 17 residues. Germline lookup yields CDR1 KGHSH and CDR2 LQKENI. V shed 3 bases, J shed 0 bases, and the junction held 4 bases outside the gene matches. The complete variable domain, with remaining parts taken from reference TRBV18 and TRBJ2-3, reads NAGVMQNPRHLVRRRGQEARLRCSPMKGHSHVYWYRQLPEEGLKFMVYLQKENIIDESGMPKERFSAEFPKEGPSILRIQQVVRGDSAAYFCASSPLTSGRSTDTQYFGPGTRLTVL.

The rearrangement joins TRBV9 to TRBJ1-5; D gene uncertain. Germline loops: CDR1 SGDLS, CDR2 YYNGEE. The CDR3 has 13 amino acids. Trimming stripped 4 bases from V and 0 bases from J, with 5 bases between. DNA for the CDR3: TGTGCCAGCAGCCTCAATAGCAATCAGCCCCAGCATTTT. Its protein is CASSLNSNQPQHF.

V and J are TRBV10-3 and TRBJ2-7, with 7 bases lining up with TRBD1. CDR3 length: 16 residues. With 0 bases clipped from V and 6 bases from J, the junction kept 11 bases outside the gene matches. Per the germline V gene, CDR1 is ENHRY and CDR2 is SYGVKD. For the CDR3, the DNA is TGTGCCATCAGTGAGTCGAGGGCAGGGGGTGAGCGCGAGCAGTACTTC. Encoded protein: CAISESRAGGEREQYF.

This chain connects TRBV19 to TRBJ1-5; tentatively, D is TRBD1 (6 bases). CDR1 is LNHDA, CDR2 SQIVND, per germline (reference sequence). Trimming left V 2 bases short and J 7 bases short, with 12 bases between. There are 14 residues in the CDR3. DNA for the CDR3: TGTGCCAGTAGTATATCTGGGGGCGGGCAGCCCCAGCATTTT. Translating it yields CASSISGGGQPQHF. Variable domain in full (rest from reference TRBV19 and TRBJ1-5): DGGITQSPKYLFRKEGQNVTLSCEQNLNHDAMYWYRQDPGQGLRLIYYSQIVNDFQKGDIAEGYSVSREKKESFPLTVTSAQKNPTAFYLCASSISGGGQPQHFGDGTRLSIL.

The chain recombines TRBV29-1 with TRBJ2-1, with 9 bases lining up with TRBD2. J was trimmed by 8 bases and V by 5 bases; bases with no gene match: 13. This CDR3 has 15 amino acids. The germline CDR1 and CDR2 sequences are SQVTM and ANQGSEA. The CDR3 bases are TGCAGCGTTAGGGGTGCGGCGGGAGGGCCTCATGAGCAGTTCTTC. As protein: CSVRGAAGGPHEQFF.

The rearrangement joins TRBV6-6 to TRBJ2-3; 9 nucleotides agree with TRBD2. The CDR3 covers 15 residues. In germline, CDR1 is MNHNY, CDR2 SVGAGI (reference sequence). With 2 bases clipped from V and 3 bases from J, the junction kept 3 bases outside the gene matches. The CDR3 DNA sequence: TGTGCCAGCAGTTACGGCGGGAGGGGAACAGATACGCAGTATTTT. Its protein is CASSYGGRGTDTQYF.

The rearrangement joins TRBV6-1 to TRBJ2-1, with D tentatively TRBD2 (6 bases). Germline CDR1 and CDR2: MNHNS and SASEGT. The ends were cut back, 6 bases at V and 8 bases at J, with 17 bases in the middle. CDR3 length: 14 residues. CDR3 loop: CASSLNGGLHEQFF. In DNA, the CDR3 is TGTGCCAGCAGCTTAAACGGGGGACTCCATGAGCAGTTCTTC.

The chain recombines TRBV7-9 with TRBJ2-2; D is unclear. Germline loops: CDR1 SEHNR, CDR2 FQNEAQ (reference sequence). The CDR3 runs to 15 residues. V lost 2 bases and J lost 4, with 11 bases in between. CDR3 DNA: TGTGCCAGCAGCTTAACTGTCTCTAGCACCGGGGAGCTGTTTTTT. Translated, it gives CASSLTVSSTGELFF.

V usage is TRBV27 and J usage is TRBJ2-3, with unresolved D. Germline CDR1 MNHEY, CDR2 SMNVEV (reference sequence). Trimming shortened V by 4 bases and J by 5 bases, and 7 bases separated the two germline ends. This CDR3 comprises 12 residues. This chain's CDR3 is CASSSFGDTQYF. For the CDR3, the DNA is TGTGCCAGCAGTTCCTTCGGAGATACGCAGTATTTT.

The chain joins TRBV29-1 to TRBJ2-1, with D perhaps matching TRBD2 (6 bases). Germline V gene sequence: CDR1 SQVTM, CDR2 ANQGSEA. Trimming took off 6 bases at V and 8 bases at J, with 11 bases between the two ends. This CDR3 contains 11 residues. This chain's CDR3 is CSVGEDHEQFF. The DNA of the CDR3 is TGCAGCGTGGGGGAGGATCATGAGCAGTTCTTC.

J is TRBJ2-7 and V is TRBV11-2; perhaps TRBD2 as D (5 bases). Germline V gene data show CDR1 as SGHAT and CDR2 as FQNNGV. V was shortened by 3 bases and J by 4 bases, with 13 bases between the two germline ends. The CDR3 totals 14 residues. The CDR3 reads CASSLGARYYEQYF. The CDR3 coding sequence is TGTGCCAGCAGCTTGGGAGCGCGGTATTACGAGCAGTACTTC.

The chain is built from TRBV28 and TRBJ1-5; the match to TRBD1 covers 10 bases. Germline CDR1 is MDHEN and CDR2 is SYDVKM. V was pared by 5 bases and J by 6 bases, with 7 bases of the junction left unmatched. The CDR3 is 15 amino acids. For the CDR3, the DNA is TGTGCCAGCAGTCCCCGGTGGACAGGGGGTCAGCCCCAGCATTTT. As protein: CASSPRWTGGQPQHF.

V gene TRBV18 combines with J gene TRBJ2-7; no firm D call. The V end lost 0 bases, the J end lost 2 bases, and 5 bases lay between the germline ends. CDR1 KGHSH and CDR2 LQKENI come from the germline V gene. CDR3 length equals 13 residues. CDR3 loop: CASSPPQTYEQYF. DNA for the CDR3: TGTGCCAGCTCACCACCCCAAACCTACGAGCAGTACTTC.

The chain uses TRBV29-1 and TRBJ2-1; D not certain. This CDR3 has 14 amino acids. Germline V gene data show CDR1 as SQVTM and CDR2 as ANQGSEA. Deletions cut 2 bases from V and 7 bases from J, with 15 bases between. This chain's CDR3 is CSVEFGTSTNEQFF. The CDR3 DNA reads TGCAGCGTTGAATTCGGAACTTCTACAAATGAGCAGTTCTTC.

The rearrangement links TRBV11-2 to TRBJ2-7; 11 bases are shared with TRBD1. The J segment lost 3 bases and the V segment lost 4 bases, leaving 2 bases of the junction unmatched. CDR3 length: 14 residues. Germline CDR1 SGHAT, CDR2 FQNNGV. CDR3 DNA: TGTGCCAGCAGCTGGGGGACAGGGGGCTACGAGCAGTACTTC. It yields the protein CASSWGTGGYEQYF.

This clone was recorded only once. V gene TRBV5-1 combines with J gene TRBJ2-3; TRBD1 might be the D (5 bases). V was cut by 4 bases and J by 0 bases, with 12 bases left in between. The germline V gene encodes CDR1 SGHRS and CDR2 YFSETQ. The CDR3 has 15 residues. CDR3 amino acids: CASSLQDYSTDTQYF. As DNA, the CDR3 is TGCGCCAGCAGCCTACAGGATTATAGCACAGATACGCAGTATTTT.

The J gene is TRBJ2-7, the V gene TRBV28, with 7 bases that match TRBD1. Germline CDR1 MDHEN, CDR2 SYDVKM. This CDR3 is 13 amino acids long. Trimming at V came to 2 bases and at J to 5 bases, leaving 3 bases not matched to a gene. The CDR3 spells CASSLGQGDEQYF. CDR3 DNA sequence: TGTGCCAGCAGTTTAGGGCAGGGGGACGAGCAGTACTTC. The variable domain in full, with the rest retrieved from reference TRBV28 and TRBJ2-7, is DVKVTQSSRYLVKRTGEKVFLECVQDMDHENMFWYRQDPGLGLRLIYFSYDVKMKEKGDIPEGYSVSREKKERFSLILESASTNQTSMYLCASSLGQGDEQYFGPGTRLTVT.

The chain couples TRBV27 to TRBJ2-7, with 7 nucleotides matching TRBD2. This CDR3 has 17 amino acids. J was trimmed by 2 bases and V by 5 bases; bases with no gene match: 15. The V gene's germline CDR1 is MNHEY and CDR2 SMNVEV (reference sequence). The DNA for the CDR3 is TGTGCCAGCAGTCCCCCTGGTCTAGCGGCACCAACCTACGAGCAGTACTTC. Translating it yields CASSPPGLAAPTYEQYF.

V gene TRBV27 combines with J gene TRBJ2-3; D may be TRBD2 (5 bases). The V end lost 1 base, the J end lost 2 bases, and 10 bases lay between the germline ends. The CDR3 is made up of 15 amino acids. CDR1 MNHEY and CDR2 SMNVEV come from the germline V gene (reference sequence). In nucleotides, the CDR3 is TGTGCCAGCAGTTTATACGAGACTAACACAGATACGCAGTATTTT. As protein: CASSLYETNTDTQYF.

V is TRBV10-3 and J is TRBJ2-3; TRBD2 is a possible D gene (7 bases). CDR1 ENHRY and CDR2 SYGVKD come from the germline V gene. This CDR3 contains 14 residues. Trimming removed 10 bases at V and 4 bases at J, with 18 bases between. This CDR3 is CATVGGQGPDTQYF. DNA for the CDR3: TGTGCCACCGTGGGGGGGCAGGGGCCAGATACGCAGTATTTT.

The chain joins TRBV27 to TRBJ1-2, with D tentatively TRBD1 (5 bases). Germline CDR1 is MNHEY and CDR2 is SMNVEV (reference sequence). V was pared by 4 bases and J by 5 bases, with 14 bases between. This CDR3 comprises 14 residues. The CDR3 nucleotides read TGTGCCAGCAGTTCGGCAGGGAATCAGTATGGCTACACCTTC. It codes for CASSSAGNQYGYTF.

The chain combines TRBV27 with TRBJ1-2; the D gene is possibly TRBD1 (5 bases). V lost 3 bases and J 2 bases, leaving 10 bases between the germline ends. Germline lookup yields CDR1 MNHEY and CDR2 SMNVEV (reference sequence). This CDR3 has 14 amino acids. Here the CDR3 DNA reads TGTGCCAGCAGTTTCTTCGGGGGGAACTATGGCTACACCTTC. Protein product: CASSFFGGNYGYTF.

The rearrangement links TRBV11-2 to TRBJ1-2; 8 nucleotides match TRBD1. The V and J ends lost 5 bases and 5 bases, in that order; junction bases with no gene match: 7. From germline, CDR1 is SGHAT and CDR2 FQNNGV. This CDR3 contains 14 residues. CDR3 residues: CASSPPGQAYGYTF. DNA for the CDR3: TGTGCCAGCAGCCCTCCGGGACAGGCATATGGCTACACCTTC.

The V and J genes are TRBV7-3 and TRBJ2-1; tentative D call: TRBD2 (5 bases). The germline gives CDR1 SGHTA, CDR2 FQGTGA. The CDR3 is 15 residues long. The germline V and J ends were trimmed by 2 bases and 0 bases, with 8 bases remaining between them. CDR3 coding DNA: TGTGCCAGCAGCTTACGGAGCGGCTCCTACAATGAGCAGTTCTTC. It translates to CASSLRSGSYNEQFF.

The J gene is TRBJ2-3, the V gene TRBV5-1; D is possibly TRBD1 or TRBD2 (5 bases each). The CDR3 has 15 residues. V shed 3 bases and J shed 0 bases, with 11 bases lying between them. Per the germline V gene, CDR1 is SGHRS and CDR2 is YFSETQ. CDR3 bases: TGCGCCAGCAGCTCAGGGACGGCTAGCACAGATACGCAGTATTTT. Protein: CASSSGTASTDTQYF.